This T cell receptor (beta chain) originates from a study of cytomegalovirus exposure and HLA in healthy donors. General study points: Altogether, around 160 TCR beta chains were recorded as cytomegalovirus-associated. Under in vitro conditions, three CMV-associated chains were confirmed as specific for CMV antigens.

V was pared by 2 bases and J by 8 bases, with 15 bases between. This CDR3 region has 15 residues. The germline V gene has CDR1 SNHLY and CDR2 FYNNEI. PCR employed 60 Vbeta and 13 Jbeta primers. TCRdb's table, derived via immunoSEQ multiplex PCR, lists solely in-frame clones and lacks some. This repertoire shows some 140,000 clones, 55% to 80% found once; its top ten account for over 1%. A word on this clone: No antigen is known for it.

Sequenced material: PBMCs. The gene calls are TRBV2 and TRBJ1-4, with a weak D call TRBD1 (5 bases). The receptor was derived from a woman between 40 and 50 years old in good health and CMV-seronegative. The CDR3 region is CASSEPGQGGEKLFF. CDR3 in DNA: TGTGCCAGCAGTGAACCGGGGCAGGGAGGCGAAAAACTGTTTTTT.